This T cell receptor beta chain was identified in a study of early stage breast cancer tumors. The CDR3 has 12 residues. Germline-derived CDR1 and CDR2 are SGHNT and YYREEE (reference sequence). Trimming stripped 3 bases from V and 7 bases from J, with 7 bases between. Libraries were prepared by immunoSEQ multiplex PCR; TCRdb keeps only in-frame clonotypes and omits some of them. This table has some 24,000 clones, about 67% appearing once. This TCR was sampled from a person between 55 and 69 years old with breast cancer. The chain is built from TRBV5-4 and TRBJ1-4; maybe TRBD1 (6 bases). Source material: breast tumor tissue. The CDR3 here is CASSSQGEKLFF. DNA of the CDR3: TGTGCCAGCAGCTCACAGGGTGAAAAACTGTTTTTT.